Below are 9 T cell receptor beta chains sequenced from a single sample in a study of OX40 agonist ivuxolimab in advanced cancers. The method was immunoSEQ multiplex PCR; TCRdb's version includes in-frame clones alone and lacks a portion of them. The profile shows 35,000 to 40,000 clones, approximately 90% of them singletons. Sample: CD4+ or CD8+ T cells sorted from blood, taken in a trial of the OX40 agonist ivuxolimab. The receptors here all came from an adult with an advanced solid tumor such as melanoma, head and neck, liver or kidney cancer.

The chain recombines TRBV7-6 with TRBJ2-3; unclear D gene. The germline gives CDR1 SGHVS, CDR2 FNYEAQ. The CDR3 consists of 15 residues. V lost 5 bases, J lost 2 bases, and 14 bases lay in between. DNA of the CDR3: TGTGCCAGCAGCCCCACGCGGTCTTTCACAGATACGCAGTATTTT. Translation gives CASSPTRSFTDTQYF.

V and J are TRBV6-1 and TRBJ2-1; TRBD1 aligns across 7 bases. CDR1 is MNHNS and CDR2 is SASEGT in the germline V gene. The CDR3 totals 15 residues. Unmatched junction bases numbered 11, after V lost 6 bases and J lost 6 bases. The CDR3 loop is CASSIEGAHGNEQFF. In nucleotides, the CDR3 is TGTGCCAGCAGCATTGAGGGGGCTCATGGCAATGAGCAGTTCTTC.

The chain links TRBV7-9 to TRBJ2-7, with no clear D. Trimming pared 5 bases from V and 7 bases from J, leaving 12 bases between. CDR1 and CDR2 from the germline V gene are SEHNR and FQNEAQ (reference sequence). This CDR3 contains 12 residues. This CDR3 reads CASSLLPREQYF. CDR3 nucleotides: TGTGCCAGCAGCCTACTGCCTAGGGAGCAGTACTTC.

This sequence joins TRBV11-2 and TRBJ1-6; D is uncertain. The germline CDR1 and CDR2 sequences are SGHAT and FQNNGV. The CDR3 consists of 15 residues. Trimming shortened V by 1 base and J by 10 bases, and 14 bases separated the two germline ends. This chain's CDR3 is CASSLVREGRSPLHF. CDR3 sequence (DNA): TGTGCCAGCAGCTTAGTTAGGGAAGGTAGATCACCCCTCCACTTT.

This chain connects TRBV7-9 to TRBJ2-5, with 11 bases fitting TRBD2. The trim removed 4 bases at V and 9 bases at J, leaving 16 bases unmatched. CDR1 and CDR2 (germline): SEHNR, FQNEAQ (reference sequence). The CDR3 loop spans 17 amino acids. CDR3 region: CASSSELAGEWWLAQYF. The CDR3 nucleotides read TGTGCCAGCAGCTCCGAACTAGCGGGAGAGTGGTGGTTGGCCCAGTACTTC.

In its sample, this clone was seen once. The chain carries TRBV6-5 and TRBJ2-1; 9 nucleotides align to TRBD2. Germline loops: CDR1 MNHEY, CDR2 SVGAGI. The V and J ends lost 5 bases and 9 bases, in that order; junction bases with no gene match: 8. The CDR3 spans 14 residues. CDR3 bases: TGTGCCAGCAGTGCCCCCGGGACTAGCAGTGAGCAGTTCTTC. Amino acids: CASSAPGTSSEQFF.

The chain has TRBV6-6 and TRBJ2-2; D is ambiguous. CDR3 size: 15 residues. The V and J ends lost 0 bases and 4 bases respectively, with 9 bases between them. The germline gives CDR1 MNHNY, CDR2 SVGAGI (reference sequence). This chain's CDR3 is CASSYSRPATGELFF. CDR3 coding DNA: TGTGCCAGCAGTTACTCGAGGCCAGCCACCGGGGAGCTGTTTTTT.

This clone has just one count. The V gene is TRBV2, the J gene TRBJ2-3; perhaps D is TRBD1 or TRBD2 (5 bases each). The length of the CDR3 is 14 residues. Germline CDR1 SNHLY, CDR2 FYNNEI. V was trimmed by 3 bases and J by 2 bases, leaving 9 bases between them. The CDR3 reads CASSDGTPTDTQYF. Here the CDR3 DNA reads TGTGCCAGCAGTGATGGGACGCCCACAGATACGCAGTATTTT.

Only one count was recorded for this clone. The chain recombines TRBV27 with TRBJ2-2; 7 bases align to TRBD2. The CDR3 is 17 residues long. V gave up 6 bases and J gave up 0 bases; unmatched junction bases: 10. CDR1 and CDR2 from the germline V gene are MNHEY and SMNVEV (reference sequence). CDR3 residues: CASSSSVSGPNTGELFF. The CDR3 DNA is TGTGCCAGCAGCTCTTCTGTTAGCGGGCCGAACACCGGGGAGCTGTTTTTT.